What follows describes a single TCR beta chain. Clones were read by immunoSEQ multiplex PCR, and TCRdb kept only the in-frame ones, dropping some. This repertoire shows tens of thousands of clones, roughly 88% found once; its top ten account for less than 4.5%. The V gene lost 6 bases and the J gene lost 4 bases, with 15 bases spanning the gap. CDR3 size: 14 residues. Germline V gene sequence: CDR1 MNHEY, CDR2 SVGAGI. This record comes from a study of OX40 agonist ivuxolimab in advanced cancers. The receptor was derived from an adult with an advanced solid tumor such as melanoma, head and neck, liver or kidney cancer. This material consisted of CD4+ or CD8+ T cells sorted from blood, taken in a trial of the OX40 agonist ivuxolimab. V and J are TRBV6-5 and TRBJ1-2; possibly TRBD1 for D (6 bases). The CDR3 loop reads CASRSGGQIYGYTF. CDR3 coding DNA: TGTGCCAGCAGATCCGGTGGACAGATCTATGGCTACACCTTC.